This T cell receptor beta chain was sequenced in a study of spatial heterogeneity in lung cancer. Study context: Correlation of TCR transcript counts in tumor regions with a T cell module score from matched bulk RNA-seq was strong. General study results and limits: There was tracking of ubiquitous and regional nonsynonymous mutations by the respective counts of ubiquitous and regional expanded TCRs. Mutation counts in tumors were tracked by counts of expanded intratumoral alpha and beta TCRs.

A unique molecular identifier was attached to every TCR cDNA molecule. TCRdb fed the 5' RACE reads into MiXCR, producing one record per CDR3 protein. The repertoire includes hundreds of distinct CDR3 sequences, 20% to 25% of them detected once, and 25% sits in the top ten. The CDR3 sequence is 14 residues long. The V gene's germline CDR1 is KGHSH and CDR2 LQKENI. V was cut by 3 bases and J by 0 bases, with 8 bases left in between. Only a few counts were recorded for this clonotype. The antigen is not known. Time point denoted: sample taken at primary tumor resection. Researchers sequenced whole RNA taken from tumor, nontumor lung or frozen PBMC without sorting.

The V and J genes are TRBV18 and TRBJ1-1; D might be TRBD1 (5 bases). Sequenced here: lung tumor tissue, sampled at surgery. The source of this sequence is a male donor with early-stage non-small cell lung cancer. CDR3 sequence reads: CASSPTRVNTEAFF. CDR3 coding DNA: TGTGCCAGCTCACCTACCAGGGTGAACACTGAAGCTTTCTTT.